A selection of T cell receptor beta chains follows, all from one sample in a study of metastatic and nonmetastatic thyroid tumors. Using MiXCR, TCRdb re-called clones from the PCR reads. The sample has about 89,000 clones, under 15% seen once; the top ten hold roughly 8.2%. The sequencing input was tumor tissue. Receptors originate from a female donor with papillary thyroid cancer or a benign thyroid nodule (not recorded which). Some clones in this sample may be carry-over from other donors' samples. Each CDR3 is given with its conserved first and last residue. A D gene is named only where the DNA matches it firmly. Only some rows state a clone size, as once, few, many or a class for expanded clones.

TRBV11-3	NA	TRBJ2-4	many	TGTGCCAGCAGCACCCAGATAGCCAAAAACATTCAGTACTTC	CASSTQIAKNIQYF
TRBV30	NA	TRBJ2-2	NA	TGTGCCTGGCGATATTTCGAAGGCGGGGAGCTGTTTTTT	CAWRYFEGGELFF
TRBV20-1	NA	TRBJ1-2	many	TGCAGTGTTACCGGACAAGGGCTTGGCTACACCTTC	CSVTGQGLGYTF
TRBV11-2	TRBD1	TRBJ1-1	many	TGTGCCAGCAGCTTTCAGGGGGCGAACACTGAAGCTTTCTTT	CASSFQGANTEAFF
TRBV9	NA	TRBJ1-1	many	TGTGCCAGCAGCGTAGCTGGGGGGGCGACTGAAGCTTTCTTT	CASSVAGGATEAFF
TRBV27	TRBD1	TRBJ1-6	many	TGTGCCAGCAGAAGGACAGGGAGCAATTCACCCCTCCACTTT	CASRRTGSNSPLHF
TRBV5-4	TRBD2	TRBJ2-7	NA	TGTGCCAGCATCTCGGGGACTAGCGGGAGCCTGTCCTACGAGCAGTACTTC	CASISGTSGSLSYEQYF
TRBV20-1	NA	TRBJ1-5	many	TGCAGTGCTAGTCGTCCGGGCCTACTGGGGAGCAATCAGCCCCAGCATTTT	CSASRPGLLGSNQPQHF
TRBV20-1	NA	TRBJ2-3	many	TGCAGTGCTAGTAGCGCCATTACAGATACGCAGTATTTT	CSASSAITDTQYF
TRBV20-1	NA	TRBJ1-1	many	TGCAGTGCTAGATATTTTGGACAGCTCCTTATGAACACTGAAGCTTTCTTT	CSARYFGQLLMNTEAFF
TRBV5-4	TRBD2	TRBJ2-1	NA	TGTGCCAGCAGCTACGGACTAGCGGGAGGGCATGAGCAGTTCTTC	CASSYGLAGGHEQFF
TRBV3-1	NA	TRBJ1-1	many	TGTGCCAGCAGCCAATTGTCTGAAGCTTTCTTT	CASSQLSEAFF
TRBV6-1	TRBD1	TRBJ2-5	many	TGTGCCAGCAGTGTGACAGGGCAAGAGACCCAGTACTTC	CASSVTGQETQYF
TRBV5-4	NA	TRBJ1-2	many	TGTGCCAGCAGCCCCGGGTTGGATGGCTACACCTTC	CASSPGLDGYTF